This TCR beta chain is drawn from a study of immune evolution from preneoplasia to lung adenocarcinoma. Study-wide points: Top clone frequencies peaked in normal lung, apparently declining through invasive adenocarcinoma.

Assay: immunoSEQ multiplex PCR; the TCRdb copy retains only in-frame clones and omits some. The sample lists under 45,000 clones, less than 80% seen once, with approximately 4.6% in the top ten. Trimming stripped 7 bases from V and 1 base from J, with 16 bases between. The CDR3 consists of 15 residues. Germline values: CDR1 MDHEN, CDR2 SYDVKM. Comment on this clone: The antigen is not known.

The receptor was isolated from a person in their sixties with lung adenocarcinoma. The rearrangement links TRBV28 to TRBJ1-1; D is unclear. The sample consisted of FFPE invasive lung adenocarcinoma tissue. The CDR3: CASKMGGLGNTEAFF. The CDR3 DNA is TGTGCCAGCAAAATGGGAGGCCTCGGGAACACTGAAGCTTTCTTT. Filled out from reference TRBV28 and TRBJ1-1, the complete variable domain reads DVKVTQSSRYLVKRTGEKVFLECVQDMDHENMFWYRQDPGLGLRLIYFSYDVKMKEKGDIPEGYSVSREKKERFSLILESASTNQTSMYLCASKMGGLGNTEAFFGQGTRLTVV.